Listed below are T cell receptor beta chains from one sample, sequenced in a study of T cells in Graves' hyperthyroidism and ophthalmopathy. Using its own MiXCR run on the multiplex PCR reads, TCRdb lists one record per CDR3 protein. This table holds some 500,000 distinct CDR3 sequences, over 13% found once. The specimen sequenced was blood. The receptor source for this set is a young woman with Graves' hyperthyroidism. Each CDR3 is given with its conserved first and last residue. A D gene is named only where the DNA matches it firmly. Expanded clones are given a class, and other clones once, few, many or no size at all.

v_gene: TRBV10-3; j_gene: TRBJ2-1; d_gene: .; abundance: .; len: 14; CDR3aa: CAISESRGNNEQFF; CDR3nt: TGTGCCATCAGTGAAAGTAGAGGTAACAATGAGCAGTTCTTC
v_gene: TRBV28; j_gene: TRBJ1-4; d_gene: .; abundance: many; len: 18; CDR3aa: CASSPGTEGLFGNEKLFF; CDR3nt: TGTGCCAGCAGTCCCGGGACTGAGGGACTGTTCGGTAATGAAAAACTGTTTTTT
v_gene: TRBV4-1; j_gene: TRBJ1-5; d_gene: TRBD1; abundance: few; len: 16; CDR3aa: CASSQLGQGPYQPQHF; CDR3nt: TGCGCCAGCAGCCAACTGGGACAGGGACCCTATCAGCCCCAGCATTTT
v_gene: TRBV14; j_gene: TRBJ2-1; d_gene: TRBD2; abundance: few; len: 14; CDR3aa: CASSPGTIKNEQFF; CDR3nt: TGTGCCAGCAGCCCCGGGACTATCAAGAATGAGCAGTTCTTC
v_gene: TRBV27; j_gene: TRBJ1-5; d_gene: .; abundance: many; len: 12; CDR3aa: CASSFIGQPQHF; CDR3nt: TGTGCCAGCAGTTTCATAGGTCAGCCCCAGCATTTT
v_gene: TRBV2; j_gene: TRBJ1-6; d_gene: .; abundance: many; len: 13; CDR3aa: CASIELFNSPLHF; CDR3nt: TGTGCCAGCATAGAACTCTTTAATTCACCCCTCCACTTT
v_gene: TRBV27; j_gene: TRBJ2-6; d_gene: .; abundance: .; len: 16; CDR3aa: CASSSTGTPGANVLTF; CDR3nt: TGTGCCAGCAGTTCGACAGGTACACCTGGGGCCAACGTCCTGACTTTC
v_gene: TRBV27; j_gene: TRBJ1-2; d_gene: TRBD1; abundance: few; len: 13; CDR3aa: CASSFAGQGYYTF; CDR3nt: TGTGCCAGCAGTTTCGCCGGACAGGGTTACTACACCTTC
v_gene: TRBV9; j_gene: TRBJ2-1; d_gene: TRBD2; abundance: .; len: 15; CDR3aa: CASGLAGLSYNEQFF; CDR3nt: TGTGCCAGTGGTCTAGCGGGATTGTCCTACAATGAGCAGTTCTTC
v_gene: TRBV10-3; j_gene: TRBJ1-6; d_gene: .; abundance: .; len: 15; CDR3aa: CAIRSLSSYNSPLHF; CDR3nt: TGTGCCATCCGCTCTTTGAGCTCCTATAATTCACCCCTCCACTTT
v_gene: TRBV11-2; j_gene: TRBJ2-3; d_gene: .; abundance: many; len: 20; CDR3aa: CASSPLRGTPSGSSADTQYF; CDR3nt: TGTGCCAGCAGCCCCCTGCGAGGGACTCCGTCAGGGAGCAGCGCAGATACGCAGTATTTT
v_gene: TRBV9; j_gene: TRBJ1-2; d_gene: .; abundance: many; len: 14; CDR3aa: CASSVGGLNYGYTF; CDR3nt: TGTGCCAGCAGCGTAGGAGGGTTGAACTATGGCTACACCTTC
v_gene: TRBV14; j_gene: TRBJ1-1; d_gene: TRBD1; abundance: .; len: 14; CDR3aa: CASSYRGGISRAFF; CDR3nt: TGTGCCAGCAGTTACAGGGGAGGCATTTCTCGAGCTTTCTTT
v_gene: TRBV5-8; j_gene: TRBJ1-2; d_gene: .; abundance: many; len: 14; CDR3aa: CASSLPGRFYGYTF; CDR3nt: TGTGCCAGCAGCCTACCGGGTCGCTTCTATGGCTACACCTTC
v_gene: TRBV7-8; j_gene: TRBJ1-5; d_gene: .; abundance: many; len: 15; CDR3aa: CASSSSPGGYQPQHF; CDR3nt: TGTGCCAGCAGCTCCTCCCCAGGAGGATATCAGCCCCAGCATTTT
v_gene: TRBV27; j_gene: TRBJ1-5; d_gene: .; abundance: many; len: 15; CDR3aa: CASSLSTGINQPQHF; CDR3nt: TGTGCCAGCAGTTTATCGACAGGTATCAATCAGCCCCAGCATTTT
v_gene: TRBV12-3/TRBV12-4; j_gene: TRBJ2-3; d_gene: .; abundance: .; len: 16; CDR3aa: CASSWLGGTGTDTQYF; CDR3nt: TGTGCCAGCAGCTGGCTAGGGGGAACGGGCACAGATACGCAGTATTTT
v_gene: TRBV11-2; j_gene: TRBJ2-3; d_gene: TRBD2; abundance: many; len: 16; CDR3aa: CASNLGAGGRADTQYF; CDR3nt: TGTGCCAGCAACTTAGGAGCGGGAGGGAGGGCAGATACGCAGTATTTT
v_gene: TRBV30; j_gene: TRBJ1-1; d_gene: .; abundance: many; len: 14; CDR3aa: CAWRGQGSDTEAFF; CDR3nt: TGTGCCTGGAGAGGGCAGGGGTCGGACACTGAAGCTTTCTTT
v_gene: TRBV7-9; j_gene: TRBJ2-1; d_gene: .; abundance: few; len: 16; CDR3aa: CASSLSRVSSYNEQFF; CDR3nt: TGTGCCAGCAGCTTATCCAGAGTCTCCTCCTACAATGAGCAGTTCTTC
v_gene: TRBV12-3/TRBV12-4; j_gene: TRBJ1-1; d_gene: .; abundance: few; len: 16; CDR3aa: CASSPRSRALNTEAFF; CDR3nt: TGTGCCAGCAGCCCAAGGAGTCGGGCCTTGAACACTGAAGCTTTCTTT
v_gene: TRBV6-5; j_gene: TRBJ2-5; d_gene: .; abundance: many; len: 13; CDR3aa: CASSYREKETQYF; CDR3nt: TGTGCCAGCAGTTACAGGGAGAAGGAGACCCAGTACTTC
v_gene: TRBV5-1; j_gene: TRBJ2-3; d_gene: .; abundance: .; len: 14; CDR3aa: CASSERGTKDTQYF; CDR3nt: TGCGCCAGCAGTGAACGGGGGACGAAGGATACGCAGTATTTT
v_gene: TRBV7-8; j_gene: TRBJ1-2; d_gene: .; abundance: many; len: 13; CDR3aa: CASSLPRDYGYTF; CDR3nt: TGTGCCAGCAGCTTACCACGGGATTATGGCTACACCTTC
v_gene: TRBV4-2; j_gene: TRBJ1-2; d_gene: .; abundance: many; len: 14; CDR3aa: CASSPSGDYDGYTF; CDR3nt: TGTGCCAGCAGCCCCTCAGGGGACTATGATGGCTACACCTTC
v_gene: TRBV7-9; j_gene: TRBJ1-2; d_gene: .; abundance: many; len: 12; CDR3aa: CASRDGEGGYTF; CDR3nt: TGTGCCAGCAGGGACGGGGAGGGTGGCTACACCTTC
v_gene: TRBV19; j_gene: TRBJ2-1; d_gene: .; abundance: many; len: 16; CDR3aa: CASSNNPWGQVGEQFF; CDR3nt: TGTGCCAGTAGTAACAATCCATGGGGACAAGTCGGTGAGCAGTTCTTC
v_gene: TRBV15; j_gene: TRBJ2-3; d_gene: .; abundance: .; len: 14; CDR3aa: CATSSDRSTDTQYF; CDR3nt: TGTGCCACCAGCAGTGACAGGAGCACAGATACGCAGTATTTT
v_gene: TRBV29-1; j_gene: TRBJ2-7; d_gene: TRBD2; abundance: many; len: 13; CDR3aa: CSVGGGKTYEQYF; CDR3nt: TGCAGCGTTGGGGGGGGGAAGACCTACGAGCAGTACTTC
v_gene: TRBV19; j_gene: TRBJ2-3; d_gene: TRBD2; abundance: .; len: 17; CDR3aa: CASSPQTSGSLIDTQYF; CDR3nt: TGTGCCAGTAGTCCACAGACTAGCGGGAGTTTAATAGATACGCAGTATTTT
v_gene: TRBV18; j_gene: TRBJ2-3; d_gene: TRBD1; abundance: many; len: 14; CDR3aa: CASSSGQGPDTQYF; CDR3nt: TGTGCCAGCTCATCAGGACAGGGCCCAGATACGCAGTATTTT
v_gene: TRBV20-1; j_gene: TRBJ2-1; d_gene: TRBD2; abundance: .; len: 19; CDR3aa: CSANPGLAGVLPQYNEQFF; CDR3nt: TGCAGTGCTAACCCGGGACTAGCGGGAGTATTACCTCAGTACAATGAGCAGTTCTTC
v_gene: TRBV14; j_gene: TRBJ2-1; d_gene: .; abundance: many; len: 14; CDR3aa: CASSPQIDVNEQFF; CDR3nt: TGTGCCAGCAGCCCCCAAATAGATGTCAATGAGCAGTTCTTC
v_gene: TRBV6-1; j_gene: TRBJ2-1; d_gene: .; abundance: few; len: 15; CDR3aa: CASSESYYSYNEQFF; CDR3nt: TGTGCCAGCAGTGAATCGTACTACTCCTACAATGAGCAGTTCTTC
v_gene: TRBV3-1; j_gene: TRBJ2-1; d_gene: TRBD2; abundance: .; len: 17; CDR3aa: CASSQNTGLDIETEQFF; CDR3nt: TGTGCCAGCAGCCAAAATACGGGACTAGATATTGAAACTGAGCAGTTCTTC
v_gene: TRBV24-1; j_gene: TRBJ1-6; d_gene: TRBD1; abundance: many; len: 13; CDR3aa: CATKRDSDSPLHF; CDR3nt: TGTGCCACCAAGCGGGACAGCGATTCACCCCTCCACTTT
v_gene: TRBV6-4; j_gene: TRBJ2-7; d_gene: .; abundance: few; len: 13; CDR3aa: CASSEPVVYEQYF; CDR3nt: TGTGCCAGCAGTGAACCGGTCGTCTACGAGCAGTACTTC
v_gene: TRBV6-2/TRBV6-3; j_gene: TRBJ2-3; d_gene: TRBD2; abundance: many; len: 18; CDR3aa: CASSHPLTSGSSTDTQYF; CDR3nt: TGTGCCAGCAGCCATCCACTGACTAGCGGGAGCTCGACAGATACGCAGTATTTT
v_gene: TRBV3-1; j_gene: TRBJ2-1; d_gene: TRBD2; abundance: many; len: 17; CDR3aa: CASSRFAGTRRGHEQFF; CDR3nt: TGTGCCAGCAGCCGCTTCGCCGGGACTAGGCGCGGGCATGAGCAGTTCTTC
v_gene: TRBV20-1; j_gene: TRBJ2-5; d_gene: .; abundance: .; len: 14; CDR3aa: CSALGVGGRETQYF; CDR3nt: TGCAGTGCTCTAGGGGTCGGAGGAAGAGAGACCCAGTACTTC
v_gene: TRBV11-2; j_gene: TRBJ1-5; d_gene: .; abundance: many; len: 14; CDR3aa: CASSPNQGNQPQHF; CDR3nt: TGTGCCAGCAGCCCGAACCAGGGAAATCAGCCCCAGCATTTT
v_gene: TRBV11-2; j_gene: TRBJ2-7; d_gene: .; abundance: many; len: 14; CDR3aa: CASSLKQASYEQYF; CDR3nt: TGTGCCAGCAGCTTAAAGCAAGCTTCCTACGAGCAGTACTTC
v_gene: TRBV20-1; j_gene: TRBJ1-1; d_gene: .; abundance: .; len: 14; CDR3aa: CSAGASEMNTEAFF; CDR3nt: TGCAGTGCTGGAGCTTCAGAAATGAACACTGAAGCTTTCTTT
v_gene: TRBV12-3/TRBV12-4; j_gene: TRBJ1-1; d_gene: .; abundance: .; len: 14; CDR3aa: CASSPQVSNTEAFF; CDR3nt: TGTGCCAGCAGCCCACAAGTAAGCAACACTGAAGCTTTCTTT
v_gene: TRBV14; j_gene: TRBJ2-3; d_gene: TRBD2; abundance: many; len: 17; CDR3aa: CASSQEELAVYTDTQYF; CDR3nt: TGTGCCAGCAGCCAAGAGGAACTAGCGGTATACACAGATACGCAGTATTTT
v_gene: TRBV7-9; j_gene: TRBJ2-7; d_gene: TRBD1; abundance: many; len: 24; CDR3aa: CASSPPPGTGDLRTGTGGIYEQYF; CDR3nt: TGTGCCAGCAGCCCCCCACCAGGGACAGGGGACCTAAGGACTGGGACTGGCGGTATCTACGAGCAGTACTTC
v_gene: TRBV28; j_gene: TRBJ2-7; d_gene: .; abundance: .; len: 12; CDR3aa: CASTAASYEQYF; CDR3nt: TGTGCCAGCACGGCGGCCTCCTACGAGCAGTACTTC
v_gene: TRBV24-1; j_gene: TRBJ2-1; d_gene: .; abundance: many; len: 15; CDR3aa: CATSGRGASFDEQFF; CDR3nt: TGTGCCACCAGTGGCAGGGGGGCAAGTTTCGATGAGCAGTTCTTC
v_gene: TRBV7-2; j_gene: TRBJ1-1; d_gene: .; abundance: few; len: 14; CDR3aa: CASSPQGGFTEAFF; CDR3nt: TGTGCCAGCAGCCCTCAAGGGGGGTTCACTGAAGCTTTCTTT
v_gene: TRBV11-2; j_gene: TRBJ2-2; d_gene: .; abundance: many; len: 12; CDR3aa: CASSLEFGELFF; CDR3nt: TGTGCCAGCAGCTTAGAATTTGGGGAGCTGTTTTTT
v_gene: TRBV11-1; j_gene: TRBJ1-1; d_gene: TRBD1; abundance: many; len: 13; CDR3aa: CASSGDREGEAFF; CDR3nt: TGTGCCAGCAGCGGGGACAGGGAGGGTGAAGCTTTCTTT
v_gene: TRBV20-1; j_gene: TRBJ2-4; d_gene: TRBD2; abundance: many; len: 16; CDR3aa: CSADRLAVLAKNIQYF; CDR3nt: TGCAGTGCTGACCGACTAGCGGTACTAGCCAAAAACATTCAGTACTTC
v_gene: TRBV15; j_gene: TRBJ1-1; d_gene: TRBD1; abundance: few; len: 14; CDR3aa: CATSNGQGNTEAFF; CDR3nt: TGTGCCACCAGCAATGGACAGGGGAACACTGAAGCTTTCTTT